This T cell receptor beta chain was captured in a study of cytomegalovirus exposure and HLA in healthy donors. Broader study findings: The authors listed some 150 TCR beta chains as cytomegalovirus-associated. Accurate predictions that matched the HLA-A and HLA-B alleles of most subjects were reportedly made from TCR beta sequences.

This CDR3 contains 19 residues. V shed 6 bases, J shed 0 bases, and the junction held 14 bases outside the gene matches. Germline V gene lookup returns CDR1 MNHEY and CDR2 SMNVEV (reference sequence). Comment on this clone: Its antigen is not known.

60 Vbeta and 13 Jbeta primers were used in PCR. Clones were read by immunoSEQ multiplex PCR, and TCRdb kept only the in-frame ones, dropping some. The table shows hundreds of thousands of clones, with 72% occurring only once. The specimen was PBMCs. This chain uses TRBV27 with TRBJ2-6, with 7 nucleotides matching TRBD1. This TCR came from a female donor in good health and CMV-seronegative. The CDR3 protein is CASSALGTAYLSGANVLTF. The DNA for the CDR3 is TGTGCCAGCAGCGCCCTCGGGACAGCCTACCTCTCTGGGGCCAACGTCCTGACTTTC.